One sample yielded the 12 T cell receptor beta chains listed below, sequenced in a study of shared clonotypes between healthy human individuals. Measured with immunoSEQ multiplex PCR; TCRdb has only the in-frame clones, and not every one. The data show about 2,200,000 clones, about 93% seen once. Naive CD8 cells, CD45RO-negative and positively selected for CCR7, excluded terminally differentiated effector memory CD45RA+ cells. The specimen was naive CD8+ T cells from PBMCs. The source of these receptors is a man aged 18 to 29 in good health. Some clones in this sample may be carry-over from other donors' samples.

The chain links TRBV5-6 to TRBJ2-7; maybe TRBD1 (6 bases). Trimming shortened V by 0 bases and J by 2 bases, and 18 bases separated the two germline ends. Germline CDR1 reads SGHDT; CDR2 reads YYEEEE. This CDR3 contains 17 residues. CDR3 coding DNA: TGTGCCAGCAGCTTGGCGTTGAAGGGGACACCACCCTACGAGCAGTACTTC. It codes for CASSLALKGTPPYEQYF.

The chain joins TRBV7-9 to TRBJ1-1; D is possibly TRBD1 (5 bases). V was clipped by 2 bases and J by 0 bases, with 10 bases between them. CDR3 length: 15 residues. The germline V gene encodes CDR1 SEHNR and CDR2 FQNEAQ (reference sequence). The chain's CDR3 is CASSLLRGLNTEAFF. CDR3 in DNA: TGTGCCAGCAGCTTACTTCGGGGCTTGAACACTGAAGCTTTCTTT.

V usage is TRBV2 and J usage is TRBJ2-3; a possible D gene is TRBD1 (7 bases). The germline V and J ends were trimmed by 10 bases and 3 bases, with 14 bases remaining between them. CDR1 SNHLY and CDR2 FYNNEI come from the germline V gene. This CDR3 is 13 amino acids long. The CDR3 spells CAIPGGRTDTQYF. In DNA, the CDR3 is TGTGCCATCCCAGGGGGGAGGACAGATACGCAGTATTTT.

With regard to this clone: The sample contains more than one DNA sequence encoding this CDR3. V is TRBV7-2 and J is TRBJ2-1; D remains unclear. Trimming stripped 1 base from V and 0 bases from J, with 7 bases between. The CDR3 extends over 15 amino acids. From germline, CDR1 is SGHTA and CDR2 FQGNSA. The CDR3 bases are TGTGCCAGCAGCTTAGGCGTTGGCTCCTACAATGAGCAGTTCTTC. Amino acid sequence: CASSLGVGSYNEQFF.

V is TRBV5-4 and J is TRBJ1-1; D gene ambiguous. The CDR3 loop spans 12 amino acids. V lost 6 bases to trimming and J lost 7 bases, with 13 bases between them. The germline V gene has CDR1 SGHNT and CDR2 YYREEE (reference sequence). CDR3 bases: TGTGCCAGCACCATTCAGAGGGTTGAAGCTTTCTTT. As protein: CASTIQRVEAFF.

This chain links TRBV25-1 with TRBJ2-5, with 11 nucleotides matching TRBD2. J lost 5 bases, V lost 1 base, and 3 bases had no gene match. This CDR3 has 15 amino acids. Germline lookup yields CDR1 MGHDK and CDR2 SYGVNS. Here the CDR3 reads CASSEWSSGGETQYF. The CDR3 DNA is TGTGCCAGCAGTGAATGGTCTAGCGGGGGGGAGACCCAGTACTTC.

This clone is a singleton in its sample. The J gene is TRBJ2-7, the V gene TRBV7-9, with D possibly matching TRBD1 (5 bases). There are 15 residues in the CDR3. In germline, CDR1 is SEHNR, CDR2 FQNEAQ (reference sequence). V was clipped by 5 bases and J by 0 bases, with 14 bases between them. The CDR3 DNA is TGTGCCAGCAGCGCGCCGGACAAGAGCTCCTACGAGCAGTACTTC. As protein: CASSAPDKSSYEQYF. Full variable domain (missing parts from reference TRBV7-9 and TRBJ2-7): DTGVSQNPRHKITKRGQNVTFRCDPISEHNRLYWYRQTLGQGPEFLTYFQNEAQLEKSRLLSDRFSAERPKGSFSTLEIQRTEQGDSAMYLCASSAPDKSSYEQYFGPGTRLTVT.

The CDR3 region has the DNA TGTGCCAGCAGCGTAGCCGCAGGGGAAAGAGATACGCAGTATTTT. It encodes CASSVAAGERDTQYF. This chain uses TRBV9 with TRBJ2-3; D perhaps matches TRBD1 (6 bases). The CDR3 is 15 residues long. With 0 bases removed from V and 5 bases from J, the gap between germline ends came to 13 bases. Germline V gene lookup returns CDR1 SGDLS and CDR2 YYNGEE. Together with reference TRBV9 and TRBJ2-3, the CDR3 gives the full variable domain: DSGVTQTPKHLITATGQRVTLRCSPRSGDLSVYWYQQSLDQGLQFLIQYYNGEERAKGNILERFSAQQFPDLHSELNLSSLELGDSALYFCASSVAAGERDTQYFGPGTRLTVL.

J is TRBJ2-3 and V is TRBV18; D call uncertain. Germline CDR1 is KGHSH and CDR2 is LQKENI. The CDR3 length is 13 residues. V lost 3 bases to trimming and J lost 6 bases, with 10 bases between them. The CDR3: CASSPKVYDTQYF. The CDR3, as DNA: TGTGCCAGCTCACCTAAGGTTTACGATACGCAGTATTTT.

Here the CDR3 reads CASSSGQPYMETQYF. The CDR3 nucleotides read TGTGCCAGCAGCTCGGGACAGCCCTACATGGAGACCCAGTACTTC. This chain connects TRBV9 to TRBJ2-5, with TRBD1 matching 7 bases. The length of the CDR3 is 15 residues. CDR1 SGDLS and CDR2 YYNGEE come from the germline V gene. Unmatched junction bases numbered 11, after V lost 4 bases and J lost 5 bases.

This clone has just one count. The chain uses TRBV18 and TRBJ1-5, with 9 nucleotides matching TRBD1. V dropped 4 bases and J dropped 5; count of bases not matched to a gene: 3. CDR1 is KGHSH and CDR2 is LQKENI in the germline V gene. CDR3 length: 14 residues. The DNA of the CDR3 is TGTGCCAGCTCACAGGACAGGGGACATCAGCCCCAGCATTTT. It is translated as CASSQDRGHQPQHF.

The chain links TRBV30 to TRBJ1-1, with 8 positions matching TRBD1. The CDR3 runs to 13 residues. Unmatched junction bases numbered 6, after V lost 4 bases and J lost 5 bases. Germline CDR1 GTSNPN, CDR2 SVGIG (reference sequence). The CDR3 DNA follows: TGTGCCTGGAATCCAACAGGGGGTACTGAAGCTTTCTTT. Residues: CAWNPTGGTEAFF.